This entry features one T cell receptor (beta chain) sequence. V lost 3 bases and J lost 4; bases outside the gene matches: 7. The V gene's germline CDR1 is SGHRS and CDR2 YFSETQ. The CDR3 is 15 residues long. Libraries for TCR beta were made by quantitative 5'-RACE with molecular barcodes. TCRdb fed the 5' RACE reads into MiXCR, producing one record per CDR3 protein. The table includes approximately 260,000 distinct CDR3 sequences, 15% to 20% detected once. This specimen belongs to a study of CD8 T cells in ankylosing spondylitis. The rearrangement uses TRBV5-1 and TRBJ2-3, with 8 bases fitting TRBD1. The receptor's source is a male donor with ankylosing spondylitis or in good health (not recorded which). Specimen: blood, either unsorted or a sorted T cell fraction (not recorded which). CDR3 in amino acids: CASSYGQGRPDTQYF. The DNA for the CDR3 is TGCGCCAGCAGCTACGGACAGGGAAGACCAGATACGCAGTATTTT. Filled out from reference TRBV5-1 and TRBJ2-3, the complete variable domain reads KAGVTQTPRYLIKTRGQQVTLSCSPISGHRSVSWYQQTPGQGLQFLFEYFSETQRNKGNFPGRFSGRQFSNSRSEMNVSTLELGDSALYLCASSYGQGRPDTQYFGPGTRLTVL.